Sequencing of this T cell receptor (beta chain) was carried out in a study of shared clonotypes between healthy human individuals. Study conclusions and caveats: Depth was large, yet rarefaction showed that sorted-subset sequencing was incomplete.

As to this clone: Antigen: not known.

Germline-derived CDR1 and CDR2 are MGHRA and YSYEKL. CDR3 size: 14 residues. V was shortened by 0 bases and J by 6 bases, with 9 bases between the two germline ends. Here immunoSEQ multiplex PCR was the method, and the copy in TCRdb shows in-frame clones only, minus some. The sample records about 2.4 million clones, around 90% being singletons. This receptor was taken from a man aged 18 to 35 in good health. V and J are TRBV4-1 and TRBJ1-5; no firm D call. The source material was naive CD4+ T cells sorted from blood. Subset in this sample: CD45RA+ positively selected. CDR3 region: CASSQEGFGQPQHF. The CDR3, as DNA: TGCGCCAGCAGCCAAGAAGGGTTCGGTCAGCCCCAGCATTTT.